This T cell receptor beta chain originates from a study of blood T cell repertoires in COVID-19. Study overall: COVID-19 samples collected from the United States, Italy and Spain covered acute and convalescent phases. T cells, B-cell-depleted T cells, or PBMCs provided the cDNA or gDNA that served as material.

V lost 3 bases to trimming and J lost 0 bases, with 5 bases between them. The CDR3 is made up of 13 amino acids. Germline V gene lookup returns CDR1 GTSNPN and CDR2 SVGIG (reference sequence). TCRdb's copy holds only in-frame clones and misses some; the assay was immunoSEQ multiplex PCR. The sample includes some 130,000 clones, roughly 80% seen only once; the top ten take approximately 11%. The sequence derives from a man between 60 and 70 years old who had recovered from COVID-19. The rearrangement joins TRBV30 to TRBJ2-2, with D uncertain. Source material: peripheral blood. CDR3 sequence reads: CAWSLSNTGELFF. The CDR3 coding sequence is TGTGCCTGGAGCCTATCGAACACCGGGGAGCTGTTTTTT.